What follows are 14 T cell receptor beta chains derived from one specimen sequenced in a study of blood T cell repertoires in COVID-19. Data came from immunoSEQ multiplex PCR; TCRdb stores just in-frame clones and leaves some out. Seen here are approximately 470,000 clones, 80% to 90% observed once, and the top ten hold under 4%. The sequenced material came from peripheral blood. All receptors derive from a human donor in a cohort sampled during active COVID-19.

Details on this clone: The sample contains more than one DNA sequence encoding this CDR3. In nucleotides, the CDR3 is TGTGCCAGCAGAAGGACAGCCACTAATGAAAAACTGTTTTTT. This encodes CASRRTATNEKLFF. The chain joins TRBV6-5 to TRBJ1-4; possibly TRBD1 for D (6 bases). Trimming took off 6 bases at V and 2 bases at J, with 10 bases between the two ends. Germline values: CDR1 MNHEY, CDR2 SVGAGI. The CDR3 totals 14 residues.

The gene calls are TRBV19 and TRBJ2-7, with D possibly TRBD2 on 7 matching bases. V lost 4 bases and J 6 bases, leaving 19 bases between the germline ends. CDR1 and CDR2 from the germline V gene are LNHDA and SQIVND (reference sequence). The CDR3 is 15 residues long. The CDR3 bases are TGTGCCAGTAGTACGACAGGATCTTCGGGGGGCGAGCAGTACTTC. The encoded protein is CASSTTGSSGGEQYF.

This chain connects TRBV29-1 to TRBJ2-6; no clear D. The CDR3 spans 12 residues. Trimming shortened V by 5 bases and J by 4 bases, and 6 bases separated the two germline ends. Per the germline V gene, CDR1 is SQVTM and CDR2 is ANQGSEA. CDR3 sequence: CSVLLGANVLTF. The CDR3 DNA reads TGCAGCGTTCTACTCGGGGCCAACGTCCTGACTTTC.

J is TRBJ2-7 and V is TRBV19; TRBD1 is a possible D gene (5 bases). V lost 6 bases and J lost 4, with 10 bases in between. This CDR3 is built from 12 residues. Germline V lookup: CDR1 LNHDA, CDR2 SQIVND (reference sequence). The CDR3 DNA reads TGTGCCAGTAGCGACAGAACTTACGAGCAGTACTTC. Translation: CASSDRTYEQYF.

Here the CDR3 reads CASSPWDRPAGYTF. The CDR3 DNA reads as TGTGCCAGCAGTCCCTGGGACAGACCCGCGGGCTACACCTTC. The chain recombines TRBV27 with TRBJ1-2, with 7 bases aligning to TRBD1. After removal of 5 bases from V and 8 bases from J, the junction contained 11 bases not matched to a gene. CDR1 is MNHEY and CDR2 is SMNVEV in the germline V gene (reference sequence). This CDR3 spans 14 amino acids.

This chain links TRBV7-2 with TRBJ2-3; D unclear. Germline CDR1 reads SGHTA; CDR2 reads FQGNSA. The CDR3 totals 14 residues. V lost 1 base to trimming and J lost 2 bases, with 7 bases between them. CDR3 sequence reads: CASSLGLPTDTQYF. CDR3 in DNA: TGTGCCAGCAGCTTAGGACTCCCCACAGATACGCAGTATTTT. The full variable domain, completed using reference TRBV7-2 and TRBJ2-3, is GAGVSQSPSNKVTEKGKDVELRCDPISGHTALYWYRQSLGQGLEFLIYFQGNSAPDKSGLPSDRFSAERTGGSVSTLTIQRTQQEDSAVYLCASSLGLPTDTQYFGPGTRLTVL.

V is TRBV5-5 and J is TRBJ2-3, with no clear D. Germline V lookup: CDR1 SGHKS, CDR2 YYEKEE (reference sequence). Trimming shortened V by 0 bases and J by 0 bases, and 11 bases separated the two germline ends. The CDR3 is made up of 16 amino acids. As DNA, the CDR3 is TGTGCCAGCAGCTTGGAGGCAGACACTAGCACAGATACGCAGTATTTT. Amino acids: CASSLEADTSTDTQYF.

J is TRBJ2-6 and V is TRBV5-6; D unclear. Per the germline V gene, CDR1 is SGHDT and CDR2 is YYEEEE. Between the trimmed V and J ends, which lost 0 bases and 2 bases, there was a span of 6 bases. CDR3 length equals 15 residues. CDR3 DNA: TGTGCCAGCAGCTTGGGCGGAGCTGGGGCCAACGTCCTGACTTTC. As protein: CASSLGGAGANVLTF.

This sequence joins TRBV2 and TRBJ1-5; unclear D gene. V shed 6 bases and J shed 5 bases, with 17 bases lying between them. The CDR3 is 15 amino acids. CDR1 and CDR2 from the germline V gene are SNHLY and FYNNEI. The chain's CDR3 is CASSGVGGKDQPQHF. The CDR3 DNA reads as TGTGCCAGCAGCGGGGTGGGAGGTAAGGATCAGCCCCAGCATTTT.

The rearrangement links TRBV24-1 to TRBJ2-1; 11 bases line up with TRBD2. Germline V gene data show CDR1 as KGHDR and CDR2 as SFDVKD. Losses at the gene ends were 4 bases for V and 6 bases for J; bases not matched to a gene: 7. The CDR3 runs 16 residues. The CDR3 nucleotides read TGTGCCACCAGTGAAGGGGGACTAGCGGTCCGCAATGAGCAGTTCTTC. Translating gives CATSEGGLAVRNEQFF.

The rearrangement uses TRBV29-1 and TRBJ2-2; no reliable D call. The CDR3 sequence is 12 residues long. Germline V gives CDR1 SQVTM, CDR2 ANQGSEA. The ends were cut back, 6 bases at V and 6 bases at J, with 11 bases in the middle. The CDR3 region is CSVYQSAGELFF. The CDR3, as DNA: TGCAGCGTGTACCAGTCAGCCGGGGAGCTGTTTTTT.

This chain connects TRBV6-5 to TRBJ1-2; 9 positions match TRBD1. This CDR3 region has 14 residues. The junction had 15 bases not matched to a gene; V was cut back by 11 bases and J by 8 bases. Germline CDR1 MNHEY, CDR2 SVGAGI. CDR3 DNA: TGTGCCGGTAGGACGGGACAGGGATTGTTAGGCTACACCTTC. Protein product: CAGRTGQGLLGYTF.

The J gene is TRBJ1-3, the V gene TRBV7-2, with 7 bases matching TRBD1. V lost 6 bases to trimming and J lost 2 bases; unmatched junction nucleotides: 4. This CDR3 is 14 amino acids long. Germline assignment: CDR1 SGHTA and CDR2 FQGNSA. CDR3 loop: CASRPTGTGNTIYF. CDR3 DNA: TGTGCCAGCAGACCGACAGGGACTGGAAACACCATATATTTT.

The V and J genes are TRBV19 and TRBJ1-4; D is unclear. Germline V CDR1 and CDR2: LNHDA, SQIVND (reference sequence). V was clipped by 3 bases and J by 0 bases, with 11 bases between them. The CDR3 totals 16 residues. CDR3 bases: TGTGCCAGTAGTATTCACGAGCCCGCAACTAATGAAAAACTGTTTTTT. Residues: CASSIHEPATNEKLFF.